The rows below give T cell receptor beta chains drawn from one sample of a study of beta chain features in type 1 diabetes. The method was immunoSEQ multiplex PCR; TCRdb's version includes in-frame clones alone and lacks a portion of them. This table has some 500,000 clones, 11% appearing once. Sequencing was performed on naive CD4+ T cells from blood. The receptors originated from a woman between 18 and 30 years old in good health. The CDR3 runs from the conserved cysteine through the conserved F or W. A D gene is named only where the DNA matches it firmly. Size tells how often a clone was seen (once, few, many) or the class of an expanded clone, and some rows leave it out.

CDR3 protein: CASSPRDTHEKLFF
CDR3 DNA: TGTGCCAGCAGCCCCCGGGACACCCATGAAAAACTGTTTTTT
J gene: TRBJ1-4
D gene: -
V gene: TRBV13
clone size: -

CDR3 protein: CASSAARDSYNEQFF
CDR3 DNA: TGTGCCAGCAGCGCAGCGAGAGACTCCTACAATGAGCAGTTCTTC
J gene: TRBJ2-1
D gene: -
V gene: TRBV7-3
clone size: -

CDR3 protein: CASSRQGSNQPQHF
CDR3 DNA: TGCGCCAGCAGTCGCCAGGGAAGCAATCAGCCCCAGCATTTT
J gene: TRBJ1-5
D gene: -
V gene: TRBV23-1
clone size: few

CDR3 protein: CASSYRDRATDTQYF
CDR3 DNA: TGTGCCAGCAGTTACAGGGACAGGGCCACAGATACGCAGTATTTT
J gene: TRBJ2-3
D gene: TRBD1
V gene: TRBV6-5
clone size: few

CDR3 protein: CASSPGRIPYNEQFF
CDR3 DNA: TGTGCCAGCAGCCCCGGACGGATTCCATACAATGAGCAGTTCTTC
J gene: TRBJ2-1
D gene: -
V gene: TRBV11-3
clone size: -

CDR3 protein: CASSLVSMVGGEQFF
CDR3 DNA: TGTGCCAGCAGCTTAGTATCCATGGTAGGGGGTGAGCAGTTCTTC
J gene: TRBJ2-1
D gene: -
V gene: TRBV7-9
clone size: -

CDR3 protein: CASSLAELLYNEQFF
CDR3 DNA: TGTGCCAGCAGCTTAGCGGAATTGTTATACAATGAGCAGTTCTTC
J gene: TRBJ2-1
D gene: -
V gene: TRBV11-2
clone size: -

CDR3 protein: CASLAPNTEAFF
CDR3 DNA: TGTGCCAGTCTCGCCCCGAACACTGAAGCTTTCTTT
J gene: TRBJ1-1
D gene: -
V gene: TRBV28
clone size: few

CDR3 protein: CASRTTTSRETQYF
CDR3 DNA: TGTGCCAGCAGAACCACCACTTCGCGGGAGACCCAGTACTTC
J gene: TRBJ2-5
D gene: -
V gene: TRBV28
clone size: -

CDR3 protein: CASSFGESTDTQYF
CDR3 DNA: TGCGCCAGCAGCTTCGGGGAGAGCACAGATACGCAGTATTTT
J gene: TRBJ2-3
D gene: -
V gene: TRBV5-1
clone size: few

CDR3 protein: CASGGRRETQYF
CDR3 DNA: TGTGCCAGCGGGGGACGGAGAGAGACCCAGTACTTC
J gene: TRBJ2-5
D gene: -
V gene: TRBV6-5
clone size: -

CDR3 protein: CASRMASGQETQYF
CDR3 DNA: TGTGCCAGCAGAATGGCTAGCGGCCAAGAGACCCAGTACTTC
J gene: TRBJ2-5
D gene: TRBD2
V gene: TRBV2
clone size: few

CDR3 protein: CASSGFQSTNTEAFF
CDR3 DNA: TGTGCCAGCTCAGGATTTCAGAGTACGAACACTGAAGCTTTCTTT
J gene: TRBJ1-1
D gene: -
V gene: TRBV18
clone size: -

CDR3 protein: CASSQSARTVNSPLHF
CDR3 DNA: TGCGCCAGCAGCCAGTCCGCACGGACAGTTAATTCACCCCTCCACTTT
J gene: TRBJ1-6
D gene: -
V gene: TRBV4-3
clone size: -

CDR3 protein: CASTGTSTDTQYF
CDR3 DNA: TGTGCCAGCACCGGGACTAGCACAGATACGCAGTATTTT
J gene: TRBJ2-3
D gene: -
V gene: TRBV25-1
clone size: few

CDR3 protein: CAWNRMGLGKLFF
CDR3 DNA: TGTGCCTGGAATCGGATGGGGCTGGGAAAACTGTTTTTT
J gene: TRBJ1-4
D gene: -
V gene: TRBV30
clone size: many

CDR3 protein: CSVGHINTEAFF
CDR3 DNA: TGCAGCGTTGGACACATAAACACTGAAGCTTTCTTT
J gene: TRBJ1-1
D gene: -
V gene: TRBV29-1
clone size: few

CDR3 protein: CASSQRRETNNEQFF
CDR3 DNA: TGCGCCAGCAGCCAACGGCGGGAAACTAACAATGAGCAGTTCTTC
J gene: TRBJ2-1
D gene: -
V gene: TRBV4-3
clone size: few

CDR3 protein: CSVPARGDTGQYF
CDR3 DNA: TGCAGCGTCCCAGCGAGGGGCGATACGGGGCAGTACTTC
J gene: TRBJ2-7
D gene: -
V gene: TRBV29-1
clone size: -

CDR3 protein: CASSPRDSSYEQYF
CDR3 DNA: TGTGCCAGCTCCCCCCGGGACAGCTCCTACGAGCAGTACTTC
J gene: TRBJ2-7
D gene: TRBD1
V gene: TRBV18
clone size: few

CDR3 protein: CASSPPSTDTQYF
CDR3 DNA: TGTGCCAGCAGCCCCCCCAGCACAGATACGCAGTATTTT
J gene: TRBJ2-3
D gene: -
V gene: TRBV7-2
clone size: few

CDR3 protein: CASSEGPGDSYEQYF
CDR3 DNA: TGTGCCAGCAGTGAAGGGCCAGGGGATTCCTACGAGCAGTACTTC
J gene: TRBJ2-7
D gene: -
V gene: TRBV2
clone size: -

CDR3 protein: CASSLAVASGSANEQFF
CDR3 DNA: TGTGCCAGCAGCTTAGCCGTAGCTAGCGGGAGCGCTAATGAGCAGTTCTTC
J gene: TRBJ2-1
D gene: TRBD2
V gene: TRBV7-9
clone size: few

CDR3 protein: CASSSSVISGSNVLTF
CDR3 DNA: TGTGCCAGCAGTTCCTCAGTGATCTCTGGGTCCAACGTCCTGACTTTC
J gene: TRBJ2-6
D gene: -
V gene: TRBV27
clone size: -

CDR3 protein: CASSRGRGRNSPLHF
CDR3 DNA: TGTGCCAGCAGCCGTGGGAGGGGAAGGAATTCACCCCTCCACTTT
J gene: TRBJ1-6
D gene: -
V gene: TRBV4-2
clone size: few

CDR3 protein: CASSQTGRGSSYGYTF
CDR3 DNA: TGCGCCAGCAGCCAGACGGGCAGGGGATCTTCCTATGGCTACACCTTC
J gene: TRBJ1-2
D gene: -
V gene: TRBV4-3
clone size: -

CDR3 protein: CASTLDGVGEQYF
CDR3 DNA: TGTGCCAGCACCCTGGACGGAGTAGGCGAGCAGTACTTC
J gene: TRBJ2-7
D gene: -
V gene: TRBV6-1
clone size: -

CDR3 protein: CASSQVIGIVSNEKLFF
CDR3 DNA: TGCGCCAGCAGCCAAGTAATCGGGATTGTCAGTAATGAAAAACTGTTTTTT
J gene: TRBJ1-4
D gene: -
V gene: TRBV4-3
clone size: few

CDR3 protein: CASSPATGVSNQPQHF
CDR3 DNA: TGTGCCAGCAGTCCCGCCACGGGTGTAAGCAATCAGCCCCAGCATTTT
J gene: TRBJ1-5
D gene: -
V gene: TRBV7-9
clone size: -

CDR3 protein: CASSLRPWTGSSYEQYF
CDR3 DNA: TGTGCCAGCAGTTTAAGGCCCTGGACAGGGAGCTCCTACGAGCAGTACTTC
J gene: TRBJ2-7
D gene: TRBD1
V gene: TRBV27
clone size: -

CDR3 protein: CASSQYASGKLNSPLHF
CDR3 DNA: TGCGCCAGCAGCCAATACGCTTCAGGGAAACTAAATTCACCCCTCCACTTT
J gene: TRBJ1-6
D gene: -
V gene: TRBV4-1
clone size: -

CDR3 protein: CASSFLTDTQYF
CDR3 DNA: TGCGCCAGCAGCTTCCTCACAGATACGCAGTATTTT
J gene: TRBJ2-3
D gene: -
V gene: TRBV5-1
clone size: few

CDR3 protein: CASSARIGYTF
CDR3 DNA: TGTGCCAGCTCGGCTCGAATTGGCTACACCTTC
J gene: TRBJ1-2
D gene: -
V gene: TRBV11-3
clone size: -

CDR3 protein: CASSVSGVTSYEQYF
CDR3 DNA: TGTGCCAGCAGCGTCTCAGGGGTAACCTCCTACGAGCAGTACTTC
J gene: TRBJ2-7
D gene: -
V gene: TRBV9
clone size: few

CDR3 protein: CAWSVRLGNQPQHF
CDR3 DNA: TGTGCCTGGAGTGTACGTCTGGGCAATCAGCCCCAGCATTTT
J gene: TRBJ1-5
D gene: -
V gene: TRBV30
clone size: -

CDR3 protein: CSVGTGYQPQHF
CDR3 DNA: TGCAGCGTTGGGACAGGGTATCAGCCCCAGCATTTT
J gene: TRBJ1-5
D gene: TRBD1
V gene: TRBV29-1
clone size: few

CDR3 protein: CSVRRGPGELFF
CDR3 DNA: TGCAGCGTCAGAAGGGGACCCGGGGAGCTGTTTTTT
J gene: TRBJ2-2
D gene: -
V gene: TRBV29-1
clone size: few

CDR3 protein: CAIKRGEGEAFF
CDR3 DNA: TGTGCCATCAAGCGCGGGGAAGGTGAAGCTTTCTTT
J gene: TRBJ1-1
D gene: -
V gene: TRBV10-3
clone size: few

CDR3 protein: CASSNSSRRMNTEAFF
CDR3 DNA: TGTGCCAGCAGTAATTCTAGCAGGAGAATGAACACTGAAGCTTTCTTT
J gene: TRBJ1-1
D gene: -
V gene: TRBV27
clone size: -

CDR3 protein: CASSPLGGTGHKNIQYF
CDR3 DNA: TGCGCCAGCAGCCCCCTCGGCGGGACAGGCCACAAAAACATTCAGTACTTC
J gene: TRBJ2-4
D gene: TRBD1
V gene: TRBV4-3
clone size: few

CDR3 protein: CASSSPRDPSYEQYF
CDR3 DNA: TGTGCCAGCAGCTCACCCAGGGACCCCTCCTACGAGCAGTACTTC
J gene: TRBJ2-7
D gene: -
V gene: TRBV7-2
clone size: -

CDR3 protein: CASSLAGSANSYEQYF
CDR3 DNA: TGCGCCAGCAGCTTGGCCGGGTCCGCAAACTCCTACGAGCAGTACTTC
J gene: TRBJ2-7
D gene: -
V gene: TRBV5-1
clone size: -

CDR3 protein: CASSLVAGGGDTQYF
CDR3 DNA: TGCGCCAGCAGCTTGGTGGCAGGGGGTGGAGATACGCAGTATTTT
J gene: TRBJ2-3
D gene: TRBD1
V gene: TRBV5-1
clone size: few

CDR3 protein: CSVEGPPKLYEQYF
CDR3 DNA: TGCAGCGTTGAAGGTCCGCCTAAACTTTACGAGCAGTACTTC
J gene: TRBJ2-7
D gene: -
V gene: TRBV29-1
clone size: -

CDR3 protein: CASSLIAGRSYNEQFF
CDR3 DNA: TGTGCCAGCAGCCTCATAGCGGGACGCTCCTACAATGAGCAGTTCTTC
J gene: TRBJ2-1
D gene: TRBD2
V gene: TRBV7-3
clone size: -

CDR3 protein: CASSPAGSDIQYF
CDR3 DNA: TGTGCCAGCTCACCCGCAGGTAGTGACATTCAGTACTTC
J gene: TRBJ2-4
D gene: -
V gene: TRBV18
clone size: few

CDR3 protein: CASSPVRQTLVQETQYF
CDR3 DNA: TGTGCCAGCTCACCGGTACGGCAGACCCTAGTTCAAGAGACCCAGTACTTC
J gene: TRBJ2-5
D gene: -
V gene: TRBV18
clone size: few

CDR3 protein: CASSAYRTGYEQYF
CDR3 DNA: TGTGCCAGCAGTGCATATAGAACAGGCTACGAGCAGTACTTC
J gene: TRBJ2-7
D gene: -
V gene: TRBV25-1
clone size: few

CDR3 protein: CASSGLYEQFF
CDR3 DNA: TGTGCCAGCAGCGGCCTATATGAGCAGTTCTTC
J gene: TRBJ2-1
D gene: -
V gene: TRBV9
clone size: -

CDR3 protein: CASRGTTDTQYF
CDR3 DNA: TGTGCCAGCCGAGGGACGACAGATACGCAGTATTTT
J gene: TRBJ2-3
D gene: -
V gene: TRBV28
clone size: -

CDR3 protein: CASSLDRPDTQYF
CDR3 DNA: TGTGCCAGCAGCTTGGACAGGCCAGATACGCAGTATTTT
J gene: TRBJ2-3
D gene: TRBD1
V gene: TRBV7-3
clone size: -

CDR3 protein: CASPGQGANEQFF
CDR3 DNA: TGTGCCAGCCCGGGACAGGGGGCCAATGAGCAGTTCTTC
J gene: TRBJ2-1
D gene: TRBD1
V gene: TRBV6-6
clone size: -

CDR3 protein: CASSQVTGGTTGELFF
CDR3 DNA: TGCGCCAGCAGCCAAGTTACAGGGGGCACCACCGGGGAGCTGTTTTTT
J gene: TRBJ2-2
D gene: TRBD1
V gene: TRBV4-3
clone size: -

CDR3 protein: CASSDGRAYEQYF
CDR3 DNA: TGTGCCAGCAGTGACGGCAGGGCCTACGAGCAGTACTTC
J gene: TRBJ2-7
D gene: -
V gene: TRBV6-1
clone size: -

CDR3 protein: CATSRDGQNSNQPQHF
CDR3 DNA: TGTGCCACCAGCAGAGATGGGCAGAATAGCAATCAGCCCCAGCATTTT
J gene: TRBJ1-5
D gene: -
V gene: TRBV15
clone size: -

CDR3 protein: CASSVSGLSYGYTF
CDR3 DNA: TGTGCCAGCAGCGTGTCAGGGCTAAGTTATGGCTACACCTTC
J gene: TRBJ1-2
D gene: -
V gene: TRBV9
clone size: -

CDR3 protein: CASSPGIFRETQYF
CDR3 DNA: TGTGCCAGCAGCCCCGGGATTTTTCGGGAGACCCAGTACTTC
J gene: TRBJ2-5
D gene: -
V gene: TRBV11-2
clone size: few

CDR3 protein: CASSYSGLGERTQYF
CDR3 DNA: TGTGCCAGCAGTTATTCGGGACTAGGTGAACGGACCCAGTACTTC
J gene: TRBJ2-5
D gene: TRBD2
V gene: TRBV6-5
clone size: -

CDR3 protein: CASSIPYPGANVLTF
CDR3 DNA: TGTGCCAGCAGCATCCCGTACCCTGGGGCCAACGTCCTGACTTTC
J gene: TRBJ2-6
D gene: -
V gene: TRBV28
clone size: -

CDR3 protein: CAWRDRFVYNEQFF
CDR3 DNA: TGTGCCTGGAGGGACAGATTTGTTTACAATGAGCAGTTCTTC
J gene: TRBJ2-1
D gene: -
V gene: TRBV30
clone size: -